Presented here are 17 T cell receptor beta chains from one specimen sequenced in a study of neurological immune-mediated disorders. TCRdb reprocessed the 5' RACE reads with MiXCR, giving one entry per CDR3 protein. The top ten clones hold 9.6% of a sample with over 55,000 distinct CDR3 sequences, roughly a tenth of them seen once. Time point denoted: longitudinal time-point 1 (baseline). The sequencing input was PBMCs. All receptors derive from a man aged 30-40 years in good health.

This clonotype was counted a single time. One end of the junction does not line up with germline, which may come from a read error. This chain uses TRBV5-1 with TRBJ2-1; D possibly matches TRBD1 or TRBD2 (5 bases each). Germline CDR1 reads SGHRS; CDR2 reads YFSETQ. The CDR3 runs 14 residues. This CDR3 reads CTSSPPGPHNEQFF. For the CDR3, the DNA is TGCACCAGCAGCCCGCCGGGACCTCACAATGAGCAGTTCTTC.

Concerning this clonotype: This may be a read error, as it is one base from a much larger clone. The chain uses TRBV5-1 and TRBJ2-5, with a tentative D call TRBD2 (5 bases). V lost 2 bases, J lost 2 bases, and 10 bases lay in between. The germline V gene has CDR1 SGHRS and CDR2 YFSETQ. This CDR3 has 14 amino acids. The CDR3 coding sequence is TGCGCCAGCAGCTTATCGGAGGATCAAGAGACCCAGTACTTC. It yields the protein CASSLSEDQETQYF.

This clonotype was detected ten times or more. The rearrangement joins TRBV6-6 to TRBJ2-3; 9 bases match TRBD2. CDR3 length: 16 residues. CDR1 MNHNY and CDR2 SVGAGI come from the germline V gene (reference sequence). The V gene end was trimmed by 2 bases and the J gene end by 4 bases; junction bases not matched to a gene: 7. The chain's CDR3 is CASSYRLAGVSDTQYF. CDR3 coding DNA: TGTGCCAGCAGTTACCGGTTAGCGGGAGTTTCAGATACGCAGTATTTT.

In this sample, this clonotype turned up many times. This sequence joins TRBV11-2 and TRBJ2-1; either TRBD1 or TRBD2 may fit D (5 bases each). This CDR3 is 16 amino acids long. Germline V gene lookup returns CDR1 SGHAT and CDR2 FQNNGV. Trimming pared 5 bases from V and 0 bases from J, leaving 14 bases between. The CDR3 sequence is CASSRMTGTSYNEQFF. CDR3 in DNA: TGTGCCAGCAGCCGGATGACGGGGACCTCCTACAATGAGCAGTTCTTC.

This clonotype occurred a few times. With a much larger clone just one base away, this may be a read error. This sequence joins TRBV6-5 and TRBJ2-2; 8 nucleotides align to TRBD2. This CDR3 spans 15 amino acids. CDR1 is MNHEY and CDR2 is SVGAGI in the germline V gene. In DNA, the CDR3 is TGTGTCAGCAGTTTAGCGGGGACGAACACCGGGGAGCTGTTTTTT. This encodes CVSSLAGTNTGELFF.

This clonotype came up many times. The germline gene is not matched at one end of the junction; a read error may be the cause. The chain recombines TRBV20-1 with TRBJ2-7; perhaps TRBD1 as D (6 bases). This CDR3 has 13 residues. CDR1 is DFQATT, CDR2 SNEGSKA, per germline (reference sequence). The CDR3 protein is CSAREQGIYAQYF. The CDR3 DNA follows: TGCAGTGCTAGAGAGCAGGGGATCTACGCGCAGTACTTC.

In its sample, this clonotype was seen many times. The J gene is TRBJ2-3, the V gene TRBV20-1; unclear D gene. Germline V gives CDR1 DFQATT, CDR2 SNEGSKA (reference sequence). V lost 2 bases and J lost 8, with 8 bases in between. The CDR3 is 11 residues long. DNA of the CDR3: TGCAGTGCTAGAATGTTGGGTACGCAGTATTTT. It specifies CSARMLGTQYF.

This clonotype was detected ten times or more. The chain uses TRBV4-1 and TRBJ2-1, with 14 positions matching TRBD2. Germline lookup yields CDR1 MGHRA and CDR2 YSYEKL. This CDR3 region has 16 residues. V trimming: 2 bases; J trimming: 8 bases; junction bases outside the gene matches: 5. The CDR3 loop reads CASSQPGTSGSDEQFF. The CDR3 region has the DNA TGCGCCAGCAGCCAACCCGGGACTAGCGGGAGCGATGAGCAGTTCTTC.

This clonotype was observed at least ten times. The chain recombines TRBV5-1 with TRBJ2-7; 8 bases line up with TRBD2. J was trimmed by 5 bases and V by 7 bases; bases with no gene match: 17. CDR3 length: 16 residues. From germline, CDR1 is SGHRS and CDR2 YFSETQ. CDR3 coding DNA: TGCGCCAGCTGCCAAAGCCCAGCGGGAGTCGGCAACGAGCAGTACTTC. Translation: CASCQSPAGVGNEQYF.

This clonotype showed up many times. V gene TRBV20-1 combines with J gene TRBJ2-1, with TRBD2 as a possible D gene (6 bases). This CDR3 has 13 amino acids. CDR1 DFQATT and CDR2 SNEGSKA come from the germline V gene (reference sequence). Trimming removed 6 bases at V and 4 bases at J, with 13 bases between. Here the CDR3 DNA reads TGCAGTGCCCCCCCCGGGACTTACAATGAGCAGTTCTTC. Protein product: CSAPPGTYNEQFF.

This clonotype was seen repeatedly, ten times or more. This chain uses TRBV28 with TRBJ1-2, with D maybe TRBD1 (6 bases). Trimming pared 0 bases from V and 7 bases from J, leaving 9 bases between. This CDR3 is built from 13 residues. From germline, CDR1 is MDHEN and CDR2 SYDVKM. The DNA of the CDR3 is TGTGCCAGCAGTTTATGGGGGGCGGGTGGCTACACCTTC. This encodes CASSLWGAGGYTF.

A few counts support this clonotype. The chain employs TRBV6-1 and TRBJ2-7; perhaps TRBD2 as D (8 bases). Germline V gene sequence: CDR1 MNHNS, CDR2 SASEGT. The CDR3 totals 17 residues. V lost 8 bases and J 2 bases, leaving 25 bases between the germline ends. The CDR3 DNA is TGTGCCAGCTGGGGGACTAGGGGGCGGAAAATTACCTACGAGCAGTACTTC. It codes for CASWGTRGRKITYEQYF.

The V call is TRBV20-1, the J call TRBJ2-2, with a weak D call TRBD1 (8 bases). Trimming cost V 5 bases and J 3 bases, with 22 bases left between them. Germline V lookup: CDR1 DFQATT, CDR2 SNEGSKA (reference sequence). CDR3 length: 17 amino acids. The CDR3 DNA follows: TGCAGTGCTTTGACAGGGGACTACAATCTTGACACCGGGGAGCTGTTTTTT. Translated, it gives CSALTGDYNLDTGELFF.

This clonotype was seen a few times. The chain has TRBV20-1 and TRBJ1-5; 7 bases are shared with TRBD1. Losses at the gene ends were 8 bases for V and 2 bases for J; bases not matched to a gene: 9. The CDR3 runs 14 residues. The germline V gene encodes CDR1 DFQATT and CDR2 SNEGSKA (reference sequence). The CDR3 spells CSSSPGTGNQPQHF. The DNA for the CDR3 is TGCAGTTCATCACCTGGGACAGGCAATCAGCCCCAGCATTTT.

The chain uses TRBV11-2 and TRBJ2-3, with 10 bases matching TRBD1. The CDR3 length is 17 residues. Trimming cost V 3 bases and J 4 bases; bases outside gene matches: 10. Looked up from germline, CDR1 is SGHAT and CDR2 is FQNNGV. DNA for the CDR3: TGTGCCAGCAGCTTGGGAACGGGACAGGGGTTCGCAGATACGCAGTATTTT. This sequence encodes CASSLGTGQGFADTQYF.

This clonotype has ten or more counts. The chain uses TRBV7-9 and TRBJ2-1, with D tentatively TRBD1 or TRBD2 (5 bases each). The CDR3 spans 11 residues. The germline V gene has CDR1 SEHNR and CDR2 FQNEAQ (reference sequence). Trimming removed 1 base at V and 14 bases at J, with 9 bases between. The CDR3, as DNA: TGTGCCAGCAGCTTAGGGGGGTCTAAGTTCTTC. Its translation: CASSLGGSKFF.

This clonotype has ten or more counts. This chain connects TRBV7-8 to TRBJ2-1, with a tentative D call TRBD2 (5 bases). The germline V and J ends were trimmed by 6 bases and 0 bases, with 15 bases remaining between them. The CDR3 has 16 residues. CDR1 is SGHVS, CDR2 FQNEAQ, per germline. The chain's CDR3 is CASRLPPAGSYNEQFF. CDR3 nucleotides: TGTGCCAGCAGATTGCCCCCTGCGGGCTCCTACAATGAGCAGTTCTTC.